This T cell receptor beta chain was observed in a study of early T cells in non-severe SARS-CoV-2 infection. The overall study: Investigators sequenced bulk RNA drawn from unsorted whole blood, and chains remained unpaired.

Study observations and caveats: Database matching using VDJdb favored anti-spike CD8 responses, with private and CD4 specificities left missing.

This clonotype occurred a few times. Its specificity is unknown. Unique molecular identifiers were affixed to single, distinct cDNA molecules. TCRdb analysed the 5' RACE reads with MiXCR anew, one entry per CDR3 protein. The profile shows approximately 70,000 distinct CDR3 sequences, around 12% of them singletons. The sequencing here drew on whole blood, taken at baseline. This sequence originates from an adult who was a healthcare worker with PCR-confirmed SARS-CoV-2 infection or an uninfected control (not recorded which).

Here the CDR3 DNA reads TGTGCCAGCAGTTTATGGCGGGGTGCCAATGAGCAGTTCTTC. The encoded protein is CASSLWRGANEQFF. V is TRBV12-3 or TRBV12-4 and J is TRBJ2-1; D is perhaps TRBD2 (6 bases). With 2 bases removed from V and 6 bases from J, the gap between germline ends came to 11 bases. This CDR3 is 14 amino acids long.